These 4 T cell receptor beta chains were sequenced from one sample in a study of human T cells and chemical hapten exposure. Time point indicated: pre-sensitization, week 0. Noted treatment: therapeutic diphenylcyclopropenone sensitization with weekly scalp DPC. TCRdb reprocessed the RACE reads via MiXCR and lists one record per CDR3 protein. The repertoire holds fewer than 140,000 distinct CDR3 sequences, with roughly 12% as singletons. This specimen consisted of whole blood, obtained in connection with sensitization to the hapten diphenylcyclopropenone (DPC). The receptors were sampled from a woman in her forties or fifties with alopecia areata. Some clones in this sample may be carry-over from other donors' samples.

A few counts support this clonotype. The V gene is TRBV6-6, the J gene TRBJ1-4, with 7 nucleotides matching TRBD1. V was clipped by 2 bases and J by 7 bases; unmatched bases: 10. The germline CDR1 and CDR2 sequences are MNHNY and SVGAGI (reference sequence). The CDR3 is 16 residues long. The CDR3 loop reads CASSYGDSQGAEKLFF. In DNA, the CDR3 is TGTGCCAGCAGTTACGGGGACAGCCAGGGCGCTGAAAAACTGTTTTTT.

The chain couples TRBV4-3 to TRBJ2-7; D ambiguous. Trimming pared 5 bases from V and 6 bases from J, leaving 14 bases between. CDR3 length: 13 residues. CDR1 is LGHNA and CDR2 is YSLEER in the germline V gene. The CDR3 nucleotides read TGCGCCAGCAGCTCCCGACCCCTCTCCGAGCAGTACTTC. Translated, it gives CASSSRPLSEQYF.

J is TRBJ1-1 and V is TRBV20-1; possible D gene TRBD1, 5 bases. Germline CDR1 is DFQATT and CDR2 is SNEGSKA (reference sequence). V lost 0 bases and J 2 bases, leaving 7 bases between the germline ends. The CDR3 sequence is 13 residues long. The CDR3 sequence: CSARDDSNTEAFF. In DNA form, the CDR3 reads TGCAGTGCTAGAGATGACAGTAACACTGAAGCTTTCTTT.

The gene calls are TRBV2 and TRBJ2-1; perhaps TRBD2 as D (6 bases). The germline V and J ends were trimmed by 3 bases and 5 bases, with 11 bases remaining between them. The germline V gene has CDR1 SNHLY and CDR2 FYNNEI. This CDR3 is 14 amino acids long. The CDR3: CASSEAGQHNEQFF. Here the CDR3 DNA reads TGTGCCAGCAGTGAGGCGGGGCAACACAATGAGCAGTTCTTC.